The 20 T cell receptor beta chains below were found in one sample sequenced in a study of CD8 T cells in ankylosing spondylitis. One entry per CDR3 protein, called by TCRdb with MiXCR from the 5' RACE reads. The sample records roughly 42,000 distinct CDR3 sequences, around 2.9% being singletons. The specimen sequenced was blood, either unsorted or a sorted T cell fraction (not recorded which). The receptor source for this set is a male donor with ankylosing spondylitis or in good health (not recorded which).

This clonotype was counted a few times. The V gene is TRBV9, the J gene TRBJ2-7, with D perhaps matching TRBD1 (5 bases). This CDR3 has 15 amino acids. Deletions cut 3 bases from V and 3 bases from J, with 16 bases between. Looked up from germline, CDR1 is SGDLS and CDR2 is YYNGEE. CDR3 DNA sequence: TGTGCCAGCAGCGCGCGACAGAATACAAACTACGAGCAGTACTTC. It translates to CASSARQNTNYEQYF. Complete variable domain (other parts from reference TRBV9 and TRBJ2-7): DSGVTQTPKHLITATGQRVTLRCSPRSGDLSVYWYQQSLDQGLQFLIQYYNGEERAKGNILERFSAQQFPDLHSELNLSSLELGDSALYFCASSARQNTNYEQYFGPGTRLTVT.

This clonotype was seen a handful of times. The genes are TRBV9 and TRBJ2-4; D gene uncertain. Germline CDR1 SGDLS, CDR2 YYNGEE. There are 15 residues in the CDR3. The V gene lost 1 base and the J gene lost 0 bases, with 8 bases spanning the gap. The CDR3 loop reads CASSVSTGAKNIQYF. CDR3 DNA sequence: TGTGCCAGCAGCGTATCAACCGGAGCCAAAAACATTCAGTACTTC.

This clonotype has a count of ten or more. This chain joins TRBV9 and TRBJ2-5; 7 bases line up with TRBD1. Germline lookup yields CDR1 SGDLS and CDR2 YYNGEE. V lost 1 base, J lost 4 bases, and 7 bases stayed unmatched. The CDR3 runs to 15 residues. The chain's CDR3 is CASSVTNRGGETQYF. CDR3 nucleotides: TGTGCCAGCAGCGTAACAAACAGGGGCGGAGAGACCCAGTACTTC.

The table lists this clonotype with many counts. The CDR3 loop is CASSFSYGYTF. DNA of the CDR3: TGTGCCAGCAGTTTTAGCTATGGCTACACCTTC. V is TRBV9 and J is TRBJ1-2; no clear D gene. The CDR3 is 11 amino acids. V was shortened by 5 bases and J by 4 bases, with 6 bases between the two germline ends. Germline V gene data show CDR1 as SGDLS and CDR2 as YYNGEE. Looking up the rest from reference TRBV9 and TRBJ1-2 gives the full variable domain: DSGVTQTPKHLITATGQRVTLRCSPRSGDLSVYWYQQSLDQGLQFLIQYYNGEERAKGNILERFSAQQFPDLHSELNLSSLELGDSALYFCASSFSYGYTFGSGTRLTVV.

This clonotype was found many times. The chain recombines TRBV9 with TRBJ2-2, with 7 bases identical to TRBD2. CDR1 SGDLS and CDR2 YYNGEE come from the germline V gene. Trimming took 2 bases from V and 2 from J; bases not matched to a gene: 6. The CDR3 covers 16 residues. The DNA of the CDR3 is TGTGCCAGCAGCGTCCGCCTAGCGGTAAACACCGGGGAGCTGTTTTTT. The encoded protein is CASSVRLAVNTGELFF.

This clonotype appeared many times. The CDR3 reads CASSALGSSLDTQYF. The CDR3 nucleotides are TGTGCCAGCAGCGCCCTAGGGTCCTCCCTTGATACGCAGTATTTT. The chain recombines TRBV9 with TRBJ2-3; D call uncertain. The V end lost 3 bases, the J end lost 6 bases, and 17 bases lay between the germline ends. The CDR3 is made up of 15 amino acids. Germline V CDR1 and CDR2: SGDLS, YYNGEE.

This clonotype was seen at least ten times. The CDR3 DNA reads as TGTGCCAGCAGCGGGACTCTAGCCAAAAACATTCAGTACTTC. Amino acid sequence: CASSGTLAKNIQYF. The V call is TRBV9, the J call TRBJ2-4; D perhaps matches TRBD2 (5 bases). V was clipped by 3 bases and J by 0 bases, with 7 bases between them. The germline CDR1 and CDR2 sequences are SGDLS and YYNGEE. The CDR3 is 14 amino acids.

This clonotype was counted ten times or more. The V call is TRBV9, the J call TRBJ2-7; D gene ambiguous. Germline V gene lookup returns CDR1 SGDLS and CDR2 YYNGEE. V lost 4 bases and J lost 0, with 14 bases in between. This CDR3 region has 15 residues. The CDR3 bases are TGTGCCAGCAGCCAGGCGGCGGCGAGCTCCTACGAGCAGTACTTC. Encoded protein: CASSQAAASSYEQYF.

This clonotype was recorded at least ten times. This chain joins TRBV9 and TRBJ2-1; D is uncertain. Germline V gene sequence: CDR1 SGDLS, CDR2 YYNGEE. Between the trimmed V and J ends, which lost 2 bases and 0 bases, there was a span of 9 bases. CDR3 size: 15 residues. CDR3 protein: CASSVDVLSYNEQFF. DNA for the CDR3: TGTGCCAGCAGCGTCGACGTCCTCTCCTACAATGAGCAGTTCTTC.

In its sample, this clonotype is large. The gene calls are TRBV9 and TRBJ2-7, with D possibly being TRBD1 or TRBD2 (6 bases each). Germline V gene lookup returns CDR1 SGDLS and CDR2 YYNGEE. The length of the CDR3 is 16 residues. The germline V and J ends were trimmed by 0 bases and 5 bases, with 18 bases remaining between them. CDR3 sequence (DNA): TGTGCCAGCAGCGTAGCTGCGGGACAAGGTGGGAACGAGCAGTACTTC. Amino acids: CASSVAAGQGGNEQYF.

This clonotype was found many times. V usage is TRBV9 and J usage is TRBJ2-1; 12 nucleotides match TRBD2. Looked up from germline, CDR1 is SGDLS and CDR2 is YYNGEE. The junction had 15 bases not matched to a gene; V was cut back by 4 bases and J by 7 bases. CDR3 length: 18 residues. The CDR3 nucleotides read TGTGCCAGCAGCCCGGGGCTAGCGGGAGGGCCACAGAGGAATGAGCAGTTCTTC. Translated, it gives CASSPGLAGGPQRNEQFF.

This clonotype has more than one count but fewer than ten. The chain combines TRBV9 with TRBJ1-1; D unresolved. Between the trimmed V and J ends, which lost 3 bases and 1 base, there was a span of 7 bases. CDR1 SGDLS and CDR2 YYNGEE come from the germline V gene. The CDR3 consists of 13 residues. In DNA form, the CDR3 reads TGTGCCAGCAGCGCCCACACGAACACTGAAGCTTTCTTT. Its protein is CASSAHTNTEAFF.

Worth noting for this clonotype: The junction differs from germline at one of its ends, possibly a read error. DNA for the CDR3: TGTGCCAGCAGCGACACAGCGGGAGCGACAAATTATGAGCAGATCTTC. It encodes CASSDTAGATNYEQIF. The chain recombines TRBV9 with TRBJ2-1; 8 bases fit TRBD2. Germline CDR1 is SGDLS and CDR2 is YYNGEE. This CDR3 comprises 16 residues.

This clonotype was recorded many times. The chain recombines TRBV9 with TRBJ1-2; tentatively, D is TRBD1 (6 bases). Germline V gene data show CDR1 as SGDLS and CDR2 as YYNGEE. The CDR3 spans 12 residues. V was cut by 3 bases and J by 7 bases, with 10 bases left in between. The CDR3 DNA reads as TGTGCCAGCAGCGAGGCAGGGGTTGGCTACACCTTC. Translation: CASSEAGVGYTF. Full variable domain (rest looked up from reference TRBV9 and TRBJ1-2): DSGVTQTPKHLITATGQRVTLRCSPRSGDLSVYWYQQSLDQGLQFLIQYYNGEERAKGNILERFSAQQFPDLHSELNLSSLELGDSALYFCASSEAGVGYTFGSGTRLTVV.

The table lists this clonotype with many counts. V usage is TRBV9 and J usage is TRBJ2-5, with D unresolved. V lost 0 bases and J lost 5, with 14 bases in between. The CDR3 has 15 residues. Germline CDR1 and CDR2: SGDLS and YYNGEE. The CDR3 sequence: CASSVGQLAAETQYF. In DNA form, the CDR3 reads TGTGCCAGCAGCGTAGGACAACTGGCCGCGGAGACCCAGTACTTC.

This clonotype was recorded at least ten times. This chain uses TRBV9 with TRBJ2-3; TRBD2 matches at 11 bases. Germline CDR1 and CDR2: SGDLS and YYNGEE. V was clipped by 4 bases and J by 3 bases; unmatched bases: 7. The CDR3 covers 16 residues. The CDR3 sequence: CASSPTLAGVTDTQYF. The CDR3 nucleotides read TGTGCCAGCAGCCCTACACTAGCGGGAGTAACAGATACGCAGTATTTT.

This clonotype was seen ten or more times. CDR3 coding DNA: TGTGCCAGCAGCGATGCGGGGACTAGCACAGATACGCAGTATTTT. It translates to CASSDAGTSTDTQYF. The rearrangement joins TRBV9 to TRBJ2-3; TRBD2 is a possible D gene (6 bases). Trimming left V 3 bases short and J 0 bases short, with 11 bases between. CDR1 and CDR2 from the germline V gene are SGDLS and YYNGEE. The CDR3 runs to 15 residues.

This clonotype occurred many times. This chain uses TRBV9 with TRBJ2-1; D gene ambiguous. The CDR3 spans 13 residues. Between the trimmed V and J ends, which lost 3 bases and 5 bases, there was a span of 9 bases. Germline lookup yields CDR1 SGDLS and CDR2 YYNGEE. The CDR3, as DNA: TGTGCCAGCAGCGACCACCCCGACAATGAGCAGTTCTTC. Protein: CASSDHPDNEQFF.

The sample holds many counts of this clonotype. The chain combines TRBV9 with TRBJ2-3, with TRBD2 matching over 16 bases. Germline CDR1 and CDR2: SGDLS and YYNGEE. Losses at the gene ends were 1 base for V and 6 bases for J; bases not matched to a gene: 2. The CDR3 length is 16 residues. The DNA for the CDR3 is TGTGCCAGCAGCGTACTGGGACTAGCGGGAGGGGATACGCAGTATTTT. Its translation: CASSVLGLAGGDTQYF.

Regarding this clonotype: This may come from a read error, since a much larger clone is one base off. V gene TRBV9 combines with J gene TRBJ2-3; D is ambiguous. CDR1 SGDLS and CDR2 YYNGEE come from the germline V gene. The CDR3 covers 16 residues. The CDR3 reads CASGVSPGFFTDTQYF. DNA of the CDR3: TGTGCCAGCGGCGTTTCCCCGGGTTTTTTCACAGATACGCAGTATTTT.